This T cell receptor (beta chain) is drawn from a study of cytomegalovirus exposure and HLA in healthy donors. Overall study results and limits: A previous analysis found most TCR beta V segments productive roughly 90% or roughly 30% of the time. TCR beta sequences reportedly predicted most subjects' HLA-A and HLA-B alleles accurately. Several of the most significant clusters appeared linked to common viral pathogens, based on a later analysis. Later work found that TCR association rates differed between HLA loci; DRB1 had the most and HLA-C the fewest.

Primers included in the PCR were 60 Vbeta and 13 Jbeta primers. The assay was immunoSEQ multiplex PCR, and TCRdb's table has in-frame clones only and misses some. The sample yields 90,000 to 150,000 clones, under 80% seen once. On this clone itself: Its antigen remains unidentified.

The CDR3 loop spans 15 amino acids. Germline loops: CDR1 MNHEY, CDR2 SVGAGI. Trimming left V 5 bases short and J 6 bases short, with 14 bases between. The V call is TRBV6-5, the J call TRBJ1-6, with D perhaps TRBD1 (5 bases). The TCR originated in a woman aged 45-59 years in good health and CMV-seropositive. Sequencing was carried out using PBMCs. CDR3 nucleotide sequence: TGTGCCAGCAGTCCCCAGGGAGGAGGTAATTCACCCCTCCACTTT. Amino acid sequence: CASSPQGGGNSPLHF.